Sequencing of this TCR beta chain was carried out in a study of blood T cells in healthy people across ages. Overall study context: Template switching caught about one barcoded beta molecule for each two T cells. General study results and limits: While age rose, TCR beta diversity per million T cells dropped in a roughly linear way.

On this clonotype itself: As yet, its antigen is unknown.

From germline, CDR1 is MNHEY and CDR2 SVGEGT. The CDR3 length is 13 residues. Trimming took 0 bases from V and 4 from J, leaving 7 bases between them. For the second PCR, which ran for about 7 to 11 cycles, a sample-barcoded 5' primer and a J-beta primer mix were used. In TCRdb, the 5' RACE reads were re-called with MiXCR into one record per CDR3 protein. Of 710,000 or so distinct CDR3 sequences in the sample, about a fifth are singletons; the top ten hold 20% to 25%. The genes are TRBV6-2 or TRBV6-3 and TRBJ2-7; the D gene is possibly TRBD2 (6 bases). This TCR was recovered from a man aged 65-85 years in good health. Sequencing was done on a sample of blood. Written as DNA, the CDR3 is TGTGCCAGCAGTTACTCGGGACTTTACGAGCAGTACGTC. Amino acids: CASSYSGLYEQYV.